The text below deals with one T cell receptor (beta chain). This record belongs to a study of CD8 T cells in Susac syndrome. RNA in amounts of roughly 0.5 to 1 ug was reverse transcribed with random hexamers. TCRdb reprocessed the immunoSEQ multiplex PCR reads via MiXCR and lists one record per CDR3 protein. This sample has roughly 200,000 distinct CDR3 sequences, with approximately 95% found just once. The sequence derives from a human donor with multiple sclerosis. Input material: CD8+ T cells from PBMCs.

The CDR3 bases are TGTGCCAGCAGCGTAGACTTAAACAATGAGCAGTTCTTC. Translated: CASSVDLNNEQFF. The chain carries TRBV9 and TRBJ2-1; D gene uncertain. Per germline, CDR1 SGDLS and CDR2 YYNGEE. CDR3 size: 13 residues. The V end was cut by 0 bases, the J end by 5 bases, with 6 bases between.